A single sample is the source of the 27 T cell receptor beta chains below, sequenced in a study of PD-1 blockade in classical Hodgkin lymphoma (dated by TCRdb to 2020 to 2022). The label giving this sample's time point can be read as: cycle 4 day 1 (C4D1), after about 6 weeks of nivolumab. Relapse after autologous stem cell transplantation had occurred in all trial patients, and cohorts A, B and C were distinguished by prior brentuximab vedotin exposure. A Miltenyi CD4+ T cell isolation kit was used for magnetic negative selection to purify CD4+ T cells from thawed PBMCs. Libraries were built with the immunoSEQ multiplex PCR assay. As stored in TCRdb, this immuneACCESS dataset retains in-frame rearrangements with V and J assigned. A fraction of the clones does not appear; measured against another copy, unresolved V genes explain less than half of the discrepancy, and the remainder lacks a known reason. The sample yields some 19,000 clones; approximately 70% were counted once. Around 2.3% of the sample is held by the ten biggest clonotypes.

Material: CD4+ T cells from blood, obtained before the fourth cycle of nivolumab. These receptors all come from a human donor with classical Hodgkin lymphoma.

This clone was recorded only once. The CDR3 sequence: CAWSVRSGRVYNEQFF. The DNA of the CDR3 is TGTGCCTGGAGTGTACGGTCGGGGAGGGTCTACAATGAGCAGTTCTTC. The chain has TRBV30 and TRBJ2-1; 7 bases are shared with TRBD2. CDR1 GTSNPN and CDR2 SVGIG come from the germline V gene (reference sequence). V trimming: 0 bases; J trimming: 3 bases; junction bases outside the gene matches: 8. The CDR3 spans 16 residues.

This clone showed up just a few times. The rearrangement joins TRBV5-1 to TRBJ1-4; 8 bases match TRBD1. CDR3 length: 16 residues. Germline trimming cut 0 bases from V and 5 bases from J; bases unmatched to any gene: 6. From germline, CDR1 is SGHRS and CDR2 YFSETQ. CDR3 coding DNA: TGCGCCAGCAGCTTGGTGGGGGGACAGGCGAATGAAAAACTGTTTTTT. Protein: CASSLVGGQANEKLFF.

V is TRBV11-3 and J is TRBJ2-5, with 13 bases lining up with TRBD2. This CDR3 spans 16 amino acids. The germline V gene encodes CDR1 SGHNT and CDR2 YENEEA. Trimming cost V 3 bases and J 6 bases; bases outside gene matches: 7. CDR3: CASSLGTSGVRKTQYF. For the CDR3, the DNA is TGTGCCAGCAGCTTGGGGACTAGCGGGGTCCGGAAGACCCAGTACTTC.

By sample fraction, this clone is medium-sized. The chain couples TRBV5-6 to TRBJ1-2, with D maybe TRBD1 (6 bases). The CDR3 is 15 residues long. The ends were cut back, 4 bases at V and 1 base at J, with 14 bases in the middle. The germline gives CDR1 SGHDT, CDR2 YYEEEE. CDR3 coding DNA: TGTGCCAGCAGCCCTGGACTACAGGGTAACTATGGCTACACCTTC. Translation: CASSPGLQGNYGYTF.

The chain carries TRBV5-1 and TRBJ1-6; unclear D gene. With 0 bases removed from V and 0 bases from J, the gap between germline ends came to 7 bases. The CDR3 consists of 16 residues. Germline V gene lookup returns CDR1 SGHRS and CDR2 YFSETQ. In DNA, the CDR3 is TGCGCCAGCAGCTTGGCGGGGAGCTCCTATAATTCACCCCTCCACTTT. This sequence encodes CASSLAGSSYNSPLHF.

V gene TRBV4-3 combines with J gene TRBJ2-2; 13 nucleotides align to TRBD2. The length of the CDR3 is 18 residues. V dropped 2 bases and J dropped 0; count of bases not matched to a gene: 3. In germline, CDR1 is LGHNA, CDR2 YSLEER. The CDR3 DNA sequence: TGCGCCAGCAGCCAACAACTAGCGGGGGGGGCGAACACCGGGGAGCTGTTTTTT. The encoded protein is CASSQQLAGGANTGELFF.

This rearrangement joins TRBV18 to TRBJ2-2; 7 nucleotides align to TRBD1. Germline V gene sequence: CDR1 KGHSH, CDR2 LQKENI. The CDR3 is 17 residues long. V lost 3 bases to trimming and J lost 6 bases; unmatched junction nucleotides: 13. The CDR3 coding sequence is TGTGCCAGCTCACCCTTAGCAACAGGGGCGAGTTCCGGGGAGCTGTTTTTT. Encoded protein: CASSPLATGASSGELFF.

The chain links TRBV21-1 to TRBJ1-3. TRBV21-1 is shown as a pseudogene. CDR3 length: 19 amino acids. The CDR3 region has the DNA TGTGCCAGCAGCACTGGGGAGACTGGGGACCTCTACTCTGGAAACACCATATATTTT. It encodes CASSTGETGDLYSGNTIYF.

The sample holds one count of this clone. This chain joins TRBV19 and TRBJ1-5; 7 nucleotides match TRBD1. Germline V lookup: CDR1 LNHDA, CDR2 SQIVND (reference sequence). The CDR3 is 16 residues long. Unmatched junction bases numbered 8, after V lost 3 bases and J lost 3 bases. DNA for the CDR3: TGTGCCAGTAGTATTTCCCGGGACAGATTCAATCAGCCCCAGCATTTT. Its translation: CASSISRDRFNQPQHF.

V and J are TRBV5-1 and TRBJ1-1; 7 positions agree with TRBD1. Germline CDR1 is SGHRS and CDR2 is YFSETQ. V shed 3 bases and J 4 bases; nucleotides not matched to a gene: 12. There are 16 residues in the CDR3. The CDR3 reads CASSSQGGPVGTEAFF. The CDR3 DNA reads as TGCGCCAGCAGCTCCCAAGGGGGCCCGGTGGGCACTGAAGCTTTCTTT.

This clone was detected only once. This chain connects TRBV5-1 to TRBJ2-2, with D perhaps TRBD2 (5 bases). The CDR3 spans 15 residues. V dropped 0 bases and J dropped 3 bases, with 9 bases sitting between them. Germline V CDR1 and CDR2: SGHRS, YFSETQ. CDR3 bases: TGCGCCAGCAGCTTGGACGGGCGGGACACCGGGGAGCTGTTTTTT. Translation: CASSLDGRDTGELFF.

V usage is TRBV18 and J usage is TRBJ2-3; weak D call: TRBD2 (5 bases). The V gene's germline CDR1 is KGHSH and CDR2 LQKENI. The CDR3 loop spans 14 amino acids. The V gene lost 0 bases and the J gene lost 8 bases, with 12 bases spanning the gap. This chain's CDR3 is CASSPPSLGSTQYF. The CDR3, as DNA: TGTGCCAGCTCACCACCGAGCCTAGGGAGTACGCAGTATTTT.

The chain uses TRBV6-1 and TRBJ1-6; D gene ambiguous. The CDR3 runs 14 residues. Trimming left V 4 bases short and J 0 bases short, with 4 bases between. Germline assignment: CDR1 MNHNS and CDR2 SASEGT. For the CDR3, the DNA is TGTGCCAGCAGTGCCAGCTCCTATAATTCACCCCTCCACTTT. Translated, it gives CASSASSYNSPLHF.

This chain joins TRBV28 and TRBJ1-5, with 9 bases fitting TRBD1. The CDR3 runs 15 residues. Trimming at V came to 3 bases and at J to 4 bases, leaving 4 bases not matched to a gene. Per germline, CDR1 MDHEN and CDR2 SYDVKM. The CDR3 coding sequence is TGTGCCAGCAGTTTTGACAGGGGGGTAAATCAGCCCCAGCATTTT. Encoded protein: CASSFDRGVNQPQHF.

The rearrangement joins TRBV7-2 to TRBJ2-7, with TRBD2 matching 12 bases. CDR1 SGHTA and CDR2 FQGNSA come from the germline V gene. Germline trimming cut 5 bases from V and 1 base from J; bases unmatched to any gene: 3. The CDR3 is 15 amino acids. The DNA for the CDR3 is TGTGCCAGCAGCCAACTAGCGGGAGGATCCTACGAGCAGTACTTC. Its protein is CASSQLAGGSYEQYF.

This clone has a single count. This sequence joins TRBV6-6 and TRBJ1-2; TRBD1 matches 9 bases. Germline CDR1 reads MNHNY; CDR2 reads SVGAGI (reference sequence). The CDR3 covers 14 residues. J was trimmed by 7 bases and V by 5 bases; bases with no gene match: 8. In DNA form, the CDR3 reads TGTGCCAGCAGTCACGGGACAGGGAGGGTTGGCTACACCTTC. Translated: CASSHGTGRVGYTF.

The chain uses TRBV7-2 and TRBJ2-3; unclear D gene. The V end was cut by 0 bases, the J end by 2 bases, with 12 bases between. The CDR3 is 16 residues long. In germline, CDR1 is SGHTA, CDR2 FQGNSA. The CDR3 reads CASSLATSLSTDTQYF. CDR3 bases: TGTGCCAGCAGCTTAGCTACATCTCTCTCCACAGATACGCAGTATTTT.

V and J are TRBV2 and TRBJ2-7; the D gene could be TRBD1 or TRBD2 (6 bases each). With 3 bases removed from V and 1 base from J, the gap between germline ends came to 10 bases. The CDR3 is made up of 14 amino acids. Germline-derived CDR1 and CDR2 are SNHLY and FYNNEI. CDR3 sequence reads: CASSDQGTSYEQYF. Written as DNA, the CDR3 is TGTGCCAGCAGTGACCAGGGGACTTCCTACGAGCAGTACTTC.

The gene calls are TRBV19 and TRBJ1-3, with D possibly being TRBD1 (6 bases). V was trimmed by 4 bases and J by 0 bases, leaving 13 bases between them. Germline V gene sequence: CDR1 LNHDA, CDR2 SQIVND (reference sequence). This CDR3 spans 16 amino acids. CDR3 bases: TGTGCCAGTAGTAACCGGGACATCTACTCTGGAAACACCATATATTTT. This translates into CASSNRDIYSGNTIYF. Full variable domain (missing parts from reference TRBV19 and TRBJ1-3): DGGITQSPKYLFRKEGQNVTLSCEQNLNHDAMYWYRQDPGQGLRLIYYSQIVNDFQKGDIAEGYSVSREKKESFPLTVTSAQKNPTAFYLCASSNRDIYSGNTIYFGEGSWLTVV.

This sequence joins TRBV10-2 and TRBJ2-3; 8 bases fit TRBD2. The V and J ends lost 11 bases and 0 bases, in that order; junction bases with no gene match: 7. The CDR3 is 14 amino acids. Germline V gene sequence: CDR1 WSHSY, CDR2 SAAADI. In nucleotides, the CDR3 is TGCGCCGGAAGCGGGGGATCTAGCACAGATACGCAGTATTTT. Translated: CAGSGGSSTDTQYF.

This clone has a handful of counts. The V and J genes are TRBV18 and TRBJ1-1, with D possibly being TRBD1 (6 bases). Per germline, CDR1 KGHSH and CDR2 LQKENI. The V end lost 5 bases, the J end lost 0 bases, and 10 bases lay between the germline ends. The CDR3 is 14 amino acids. CDR3 in DNA: TGTGCCAGCTCAATATCAGGGGTGAACACTGAAGCTTTCTTT. Amino acids: CASSISGVNTEAFF.

This chain uses TRBV6-5 with TRBJ2-3; 8 bases fit TRBD1. The germline gives CDR1 MNHEY, CDR2 SVGAGI. Trimming removed 5 bases from V and 8 bases from J; junction bases left unmatched: 12. The length of the CDR3 is 15 residues. The CDR3 region is CASSQDRGAAGTQYF. The CDR3, as DNA: TGTGCCAGCAGTCAAGACAGGGGAGCCGCGGGTACGCAGTATTTT.

This clone was counted between two and nine times. The chain links TRBV6-1 to TRBJ2-1; 13 bases line up with TRBD2. The CDR3 is 18 residues long. The V gene's germline CDR1 is MNHNS and CDR2 SASEGT. V dropped 1 base and J dropped 6; count of bases not matched to a gene: 9. The CDR3 region is CASSEGLAGGFPGNEQFF. The DNA for the CDR3 is TGTGCCAGCAGTGAAGGACTAGCGGGGGGCTTCCCGGGCAATGAGCAGTTCTTC.

The rearrangement uses TRBV4-3 and TRBJ2-6; 8 bases match TRBD2. Germline CDR1 and CDR2: LGHNA and YSLEER. V lost 8 bases, J lost 1 base, and 1 base stayed unmatched. This CDR3 is 14 amino acids long. In nucleotides, the CDR3 is TGCGCCAGCCGGGGGGGTTCTGGGGCCAACGTCCTGACTTTC. Its translation: CASRGGSGANVLTF.

This chain links TRBV6-1 with TRBJ2-7; TRBD1 aligns across 8 bases. Germline values: CDR1 MNHNS, CDR2 SASEGT. J gave up 3 bases and V 7 bases, and 8 bases lay outside the gene matches. The CDR3 has 14 amino acids. The CDR3 here is CASKRTQGVYEQYF. CDR3 nucleotides: TGTGCCAGCAAGAGGACACAGGGGGTCTACGAGCAGTACTTC.

This chain connects TRBV6-1 to TRBJ2-7; D gene ambiguous. The germline V gene has CDR1 MNHNS and CDR2 SASEGT. Trimming took off 2 bases at V and 4 bases at J, with 6 bases between the two ends. This CDR3 has 12 amino acids. The CDR3 DNA sequence: TGTGCCAGCAGTGAAATGGCGTACGAGCAGTACTTC. Residues: CASSEMAYEQYF.

The DNA of the CDR3 is TGTGCCAGCAGCGGCGGGACAGACCGCACAGATACGCAGTATTTT. Its translation: CASSGGTDRTDTQYF. The rearrangement links TRBV28 to TRBJ2-3; possibly TRBD1 for D (7 bases). The CDR3 covers 15 residues. V dropped 6 bases and J dropped 1 base, with 14 bases sitting between them. Germline-derived CDR1 and CDR2 are MDHEN and SYDVKM.